The sequence of this T cell receptor beta chain was determined in a study of blood T cell repertoires in COVID-19. Living in 24 US areas, the participants were between roughly 18 and 90 years of age. Participant reports of clinical history set cohort assignment. The data were produced by immunoSEQ multiplex PCR, yet TCRdb's version contains in-frame clones alone and is incomplete. The table lists roughly 330,000 clones, over 75% of them singletons, with over 9.5% in the top ten. Trimming cost V 8 bases and J 3 bases; bases outside gene matches: 8. CDR3 length: 15 amino acids. Germline-derived CDR1 and CDR2 are MNHEY and SVGAGI.

V and J are TRBV6-5 and TRBJ2-2, with 8 bases identical to TRBD1. The clonotype originates from a woman under 30 who had recovered from COVID-19. Specimen: PBMCs or T cells enriched from blood (not recorded which). CDR3 loop: CASGTGGSYTGELFF. The CDR3 DNA is TGTGCCAGCGGAACAGGGGGTTCTTACACCGGGGAGCTGTTTTTT.